Presented here are 7 T cell receptor beta chains from one specimen sequenced in a study of cytomegalovirus exposure and HLA in healthy donors. Assay used: immunoSEQ multiplex PCR; TCRdb lists only in-frame clones, some missing. The data hold around 69,000 clones, with over 90% observed a single time. Specimen: PBMCs. The receptors were gathered from a woman between 18 and 30 years old in good health and CMV-seropositive.

V usage is TRBV7-2 and J usage is TRBJ1-4, with a tentative D call TRBD1 (6 bases). The CDR3 totals 15 residues. Germline-derived CDR1 and CDR2 are SGHTA and FQGNSA. The germline V and J ends were trimmed by 5 bases and 3 bases, with 13 bases remaining between them. CDR3 DNA: TGTGCCAGCAGCGTAACAGGGTCCCCTAATGAAAAACTGTTTTTT. It is translated as CASSVTGSPNEKLFF.

The V gene is TRBV30, the J gene TRBJ2-1; 8 nucleotides agree with TRBD2. The CDR3 has 14 residues. V lost 1 base, J lost 9 bases, and 8 bases stayed unmatched. CDR1 is GTSNPN, CDR2 SVGIG, per germline (reference sequence). CDR3 nucleotide sequence: TGTGCCTGGAGTGGGGGTAGCGGGACTGGTGAGCAGTTCTTC. It codes for CAWSGGSGTGEQFF.

This clone is a singleton in its sample. The V and J genes are TRBV5-4 and TRBJ2-3, with 7 positions matching TRBD1. Per germline, CDR1 SGHNT and CDR2 YYREEE (reference sequence). J was trimmed by 3 bases and V by 5 bases; bases with no gene match: 9. This CDR3 is 15 amino acids long. The CDR3 sequence is CASRKTGAVTDTQYF. The DNA of the CDR3 is TGTGCCAGCAGAAAAACAGGGGCGGTGACAGATACGCAGTATTTT.

The chain joins TRBV7-2 to TRBJ2-7; TRBD2 matches at 7 bases. Germline V gives CDR1 SGHTA, CDR2 FQGNSA. V trimming: 6 bases; J trimming: 7 bases; junction bases outside the gene matches: 9. The CDR3 has 13 residues. The CDR3 loop is CASSWDYLGEQYF. DNA of the CDR3: TGTGCCAGCAGTTGGGACTACCTAGGAGAGCAGTACTTC. Full variable domain (remainder filled in from reference TRBV7-2 and TRBJ2-7): GAGVSQSPSNKVTEKGKDVELRCDPISGHTALYWYRQSLGQGLEFLIYFQGNSAPDKSGLPSDRFSAERTGGSVSTLTIQRTQQEDSAVYLCASSWDYLGEQYFGPGTRLTVT.

The V gene is TRBV9, the J gene TRBJ2-2; 12 bases are shared with TRBD2. The junction had 5 bases not matched to a gene; V was cut back by 5 bases and J by 6 bases. Germline V gives CDR1 SGDLS, CDR2 YYNGEE. CDR3 length: 15 amino acids. The CDR3 reads CASSLRLAGAGELFF. As DNA, the CDR3 is TGTGCCAGCAGTCTTAGACTAGCGGGAGCCGGGGAGCTGTTTTTT. Drawing the rest from reference TRBV9 and TRBJ2-2, the complete variable domain is DSGVTQTPKHLITATGQRVTLRCSPRSGDLSVYWYQQSLDQGLQFLIQYYNGEERAKGNILERFSAQQFPDLHSELNLSSLELGDSALYFCASSLRLAGAGELFFGEGSRLTVL.

The gene calls are TRBV9 and TRBJ2-1; D may be TRBD2 (6 bases). CDR3 length: 14 residues. V lost 1 base to trimming and J lost 6 bases, with 11 bases between them. Germline-derived CDR1 and CDR2 are SGDLS and YYNGEE. CDR3: CASSVPGGGNEQFF. CDR3 in DNA: TGTGCCAGCAGCGTACCCGGGGGAGGCAATGAGCAGTTCTTC.

CDR3 amino acids: CASSFPDREVDTGELFF. The CDR3 DNA reads TGTGCCAGCAGCTTTCCCGACAGGGAAGTGGACACCGGGGAGCTGTTTTTT. The chain couples TRBV7-2 to TRBJ2-2, with 7 bases lining up with TRBD1. J was trimmed by 3 bases and V by 3 bases; bases with no gene match: 10. CDR3 length equals 17 residues. Germline assignment: CDR1 SGHTA and CDR2 FQGNSA.